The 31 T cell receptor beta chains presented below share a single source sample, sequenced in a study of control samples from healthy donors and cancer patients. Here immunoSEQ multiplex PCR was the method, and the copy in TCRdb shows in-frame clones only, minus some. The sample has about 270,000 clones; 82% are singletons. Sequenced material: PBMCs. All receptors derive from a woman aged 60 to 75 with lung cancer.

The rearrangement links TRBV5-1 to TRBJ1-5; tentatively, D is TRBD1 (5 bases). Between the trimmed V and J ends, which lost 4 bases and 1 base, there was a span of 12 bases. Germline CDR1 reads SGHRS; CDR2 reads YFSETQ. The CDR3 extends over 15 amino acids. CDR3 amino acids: CASSPNGGSNQPQHF. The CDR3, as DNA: TGCGCCAGCAGCCCAAACGGGGGGAGCAATCAGCCCCAGCATTTT.

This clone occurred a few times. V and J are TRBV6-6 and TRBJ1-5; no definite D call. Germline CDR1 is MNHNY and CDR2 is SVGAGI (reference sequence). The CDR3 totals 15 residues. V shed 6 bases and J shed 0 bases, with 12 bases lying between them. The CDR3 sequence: CASRPTRVSNQPQHF. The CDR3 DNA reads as TGTGCCAGCAGACCGACGAGGGTTAGCAATCAGCCCCAGCATTTT.

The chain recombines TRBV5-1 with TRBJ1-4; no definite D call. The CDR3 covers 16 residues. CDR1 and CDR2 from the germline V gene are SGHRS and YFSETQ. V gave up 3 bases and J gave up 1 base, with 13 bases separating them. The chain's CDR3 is CASSSDGRGTNEKLFF. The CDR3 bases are TGCGCCAGCAGCTCAGACGGACGGGGAACTAATGAAAAACTGTTTTTT.

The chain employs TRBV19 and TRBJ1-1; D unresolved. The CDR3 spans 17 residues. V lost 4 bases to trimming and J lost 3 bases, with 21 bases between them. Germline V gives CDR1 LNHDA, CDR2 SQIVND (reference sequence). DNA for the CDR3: TGTGCCAGTAGTAAGAACACGGGCCTCAGAGGGCACACTGAAGCTTTCTTT. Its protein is CASSKNTGLRGHTEAFF.

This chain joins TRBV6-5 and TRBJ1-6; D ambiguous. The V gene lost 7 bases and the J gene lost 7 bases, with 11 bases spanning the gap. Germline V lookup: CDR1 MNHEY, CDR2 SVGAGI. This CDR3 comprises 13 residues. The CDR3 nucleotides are TGTGCCAGCAAGCCGGACCTCAATTCACCCCTCCACTTT. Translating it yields CASKPDLNSPLHF.

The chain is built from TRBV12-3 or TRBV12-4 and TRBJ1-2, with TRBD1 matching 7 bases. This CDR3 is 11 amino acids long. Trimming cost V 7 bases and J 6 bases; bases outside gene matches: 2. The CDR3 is CASTDRDGYTF. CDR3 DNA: TGTGCCAGCACCGACAGGGATGGCTACACCTTC.

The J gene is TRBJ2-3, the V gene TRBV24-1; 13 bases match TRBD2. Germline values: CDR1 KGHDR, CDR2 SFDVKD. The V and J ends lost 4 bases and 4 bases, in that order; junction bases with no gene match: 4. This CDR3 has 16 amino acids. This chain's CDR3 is CATSDWTSGSPDTQYF. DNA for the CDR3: TGTGCCACCAGTGACTGGACTAGCGGGAGCCCAGATACGCAGTATTTT.

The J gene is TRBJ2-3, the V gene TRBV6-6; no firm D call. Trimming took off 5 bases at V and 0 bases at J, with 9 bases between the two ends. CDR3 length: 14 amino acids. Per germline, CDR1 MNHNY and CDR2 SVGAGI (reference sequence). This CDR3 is CASSPSTSTDTQYF. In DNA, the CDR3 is TGTGCCAGCAGTCCCTCGACTAGCACAGATACGCAGTATTTT.

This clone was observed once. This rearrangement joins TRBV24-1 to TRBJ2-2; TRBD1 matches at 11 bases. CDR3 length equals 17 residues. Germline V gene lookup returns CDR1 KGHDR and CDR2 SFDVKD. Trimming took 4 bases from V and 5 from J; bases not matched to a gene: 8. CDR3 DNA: TGTGCCACCAGTGACGCCCCGGGACAGGGGGGAACCGGGGAGCTGTTTTTT. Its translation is CATSDAPGQGGTGELFF.

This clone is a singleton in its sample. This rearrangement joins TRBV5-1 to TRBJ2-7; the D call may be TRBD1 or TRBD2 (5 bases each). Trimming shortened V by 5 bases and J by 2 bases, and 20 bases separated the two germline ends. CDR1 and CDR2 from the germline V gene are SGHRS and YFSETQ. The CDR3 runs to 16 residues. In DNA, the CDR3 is TGCGCCAGCAGTCCCCAAGGGACCTTGTCGACCTACGAGCAGTACTTC. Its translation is CASSPQGTLSTYEQYF.

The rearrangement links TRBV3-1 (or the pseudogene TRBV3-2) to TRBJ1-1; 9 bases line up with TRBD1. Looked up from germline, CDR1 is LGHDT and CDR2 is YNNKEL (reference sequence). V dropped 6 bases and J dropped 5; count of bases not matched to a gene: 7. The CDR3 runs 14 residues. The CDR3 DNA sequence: TGTGCCAGCAGTACAGGGGGCCGTTGGACTGAAGCTTTCTTT. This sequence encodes CASSTGGRWTEAFF.

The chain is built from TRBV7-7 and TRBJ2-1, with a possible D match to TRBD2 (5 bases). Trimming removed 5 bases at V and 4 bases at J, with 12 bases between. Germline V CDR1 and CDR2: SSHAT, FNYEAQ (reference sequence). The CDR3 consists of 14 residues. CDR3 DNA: TGTGCCAGCAGCCGATTGGACTCTTACAATGAGCAGTTCTTC. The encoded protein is CASSRLDSYNEQFF.

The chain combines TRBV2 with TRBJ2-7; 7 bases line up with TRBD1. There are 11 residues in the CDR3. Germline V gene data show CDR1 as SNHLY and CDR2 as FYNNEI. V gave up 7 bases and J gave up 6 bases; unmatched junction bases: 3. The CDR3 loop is CASNTGVEQYF. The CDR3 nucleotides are TGTGCCAGCAATACAGGGGTCGAGCAGTACTTC. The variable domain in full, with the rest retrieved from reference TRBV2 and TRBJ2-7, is EPEVTQTPSHQVTQMGQEVILRCVPISNHLYFYWYRQILGQKVEFLVSFYNNEISEKSEIFDDQFSVERPDGSNFTLKIRSTKLEDSAMYFCASNTGVEQYFGPGTRLTVT.

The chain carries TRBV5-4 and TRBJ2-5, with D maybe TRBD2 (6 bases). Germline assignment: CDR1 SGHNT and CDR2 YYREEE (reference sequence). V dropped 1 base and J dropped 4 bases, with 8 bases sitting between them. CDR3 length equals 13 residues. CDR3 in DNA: TGTGCCAGCAGCTTGAGGGGAGGAGAGACCCAGTACTTC. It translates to CASSLRGGETQYF. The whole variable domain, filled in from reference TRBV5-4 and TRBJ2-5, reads ETGVTQSPTHLIKTRGQQVTLRCSSQSGHNTVSWYQQALGQGPQFIFQYYREEENGRGNFPPRFSGLQFPNYSSELNVNALELDDSALYLCASSLRGGETQYFGPGTRLLVL.

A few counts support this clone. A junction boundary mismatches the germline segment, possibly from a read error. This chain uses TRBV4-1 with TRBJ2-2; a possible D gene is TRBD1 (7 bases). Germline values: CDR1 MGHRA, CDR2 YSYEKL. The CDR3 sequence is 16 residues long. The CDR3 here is CARSPGGWGSSGELFF. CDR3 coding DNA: TGCGCCCGCAGCCCAGGGGGGTGGGGAAGTTCCGGGGAGCTGTTTTTT.

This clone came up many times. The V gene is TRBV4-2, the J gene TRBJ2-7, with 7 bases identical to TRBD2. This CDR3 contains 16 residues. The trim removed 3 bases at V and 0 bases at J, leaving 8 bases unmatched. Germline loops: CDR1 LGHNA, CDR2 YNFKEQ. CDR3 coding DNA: TGTGCCAGCAGCCAGTTTAGCGGGTTGAGCTCCTACGAGCAGTACTTC. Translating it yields CASSQFSGLSSYEQYF.

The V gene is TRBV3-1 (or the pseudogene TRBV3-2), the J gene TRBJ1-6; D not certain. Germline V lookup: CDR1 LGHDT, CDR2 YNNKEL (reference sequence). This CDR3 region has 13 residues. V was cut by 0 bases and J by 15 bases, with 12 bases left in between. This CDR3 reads CASSQDLDPLLHF. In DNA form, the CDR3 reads TGTGCCAGCAGCCAAGATTTGGACCCGCTCCTCCACTTT.

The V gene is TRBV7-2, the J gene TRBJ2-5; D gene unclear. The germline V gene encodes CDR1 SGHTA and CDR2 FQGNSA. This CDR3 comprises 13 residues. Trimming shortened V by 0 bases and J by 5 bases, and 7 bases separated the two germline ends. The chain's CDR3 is CASSLALRETQYF. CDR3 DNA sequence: TGTGCCAGCAGCTTAGCGCTACGCGAGACCCAGTACTTC. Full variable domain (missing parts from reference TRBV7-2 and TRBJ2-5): GAGVSQSPSNKVTEKGKDVELRCDPISGHTALYWYRQSLGQGLEFLIYFQGNSAPDKSGLPSDRFSAERTGGSVSTLTIQRTQQEDSAVYLCASSLALRETQYFGPGTRLLVL.

The CDR3 sequence is CASSFGQTNTGELFF. The CDR3 DNA follows: TGTGCCAGCAGCTTTGGACAGACGAACACCGGGGAGCTGTTTTTT. The chain combines TRBV6-5 with TRBJ2-2, with D possibly matching TRBD1 (6 bases). Looked up from germline, CDR1 is MNHEY and CDR2 is SVGAGI. Between the trimmed V and J ends, which lost 6 bases and 0 bases, there was a span of 11 bases. This CDR3 region has 15 residues.

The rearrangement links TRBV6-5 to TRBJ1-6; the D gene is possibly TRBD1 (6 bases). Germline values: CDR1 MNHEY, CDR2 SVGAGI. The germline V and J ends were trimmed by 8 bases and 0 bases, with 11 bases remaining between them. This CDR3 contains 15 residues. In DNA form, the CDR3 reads TGTGCCAGCGGACAGCCGAGCTCCTATAATTCACCCCTCCACTTT. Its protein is CASGQPSSYNSPLHF.

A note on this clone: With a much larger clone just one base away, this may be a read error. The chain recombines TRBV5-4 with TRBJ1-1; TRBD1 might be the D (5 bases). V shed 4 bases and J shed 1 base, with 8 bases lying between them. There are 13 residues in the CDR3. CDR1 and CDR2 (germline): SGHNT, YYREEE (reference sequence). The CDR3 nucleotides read TGTGCCAGCAGCGTCGACAGGAACACTGAAGCTTTCTTT. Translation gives CASSVDRNTEAFF.

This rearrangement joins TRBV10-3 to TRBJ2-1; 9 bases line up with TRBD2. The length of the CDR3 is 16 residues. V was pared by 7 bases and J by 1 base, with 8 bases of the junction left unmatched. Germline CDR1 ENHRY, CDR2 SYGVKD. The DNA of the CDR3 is TGTGCCATCAACGAGCGGGGGGTCCATTCCTACAATGAGCAGTTCTTC. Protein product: CAINERGVHSYNEQFF.

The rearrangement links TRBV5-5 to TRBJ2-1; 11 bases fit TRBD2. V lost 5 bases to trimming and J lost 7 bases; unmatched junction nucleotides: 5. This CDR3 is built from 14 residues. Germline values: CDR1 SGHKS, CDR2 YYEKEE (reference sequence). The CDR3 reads CASRMTSGKNEQFF. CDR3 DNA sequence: TGTGCCAGCAGAATGACTAGCGGGAAAAATGAGCAGTTCTTC.

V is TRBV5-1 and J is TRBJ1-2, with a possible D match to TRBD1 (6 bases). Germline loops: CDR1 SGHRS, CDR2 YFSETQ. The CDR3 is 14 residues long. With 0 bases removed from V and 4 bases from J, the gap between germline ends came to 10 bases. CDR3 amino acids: CASSLGSGVYGYTF. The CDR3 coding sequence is TGCGCCAGCAGCTTGGGGTCAGGGGTCTATGGCTACACCTTC.

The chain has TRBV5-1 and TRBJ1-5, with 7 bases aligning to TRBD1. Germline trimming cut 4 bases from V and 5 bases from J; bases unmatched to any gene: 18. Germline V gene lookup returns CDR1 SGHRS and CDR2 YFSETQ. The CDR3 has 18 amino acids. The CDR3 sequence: CASSPGWGSWTGDQPQHF. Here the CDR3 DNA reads TGCGCCAGCAGCCCCGGCTGGGGGTCCTGGACAGGCGATCAGCCCCAGCATTTT.

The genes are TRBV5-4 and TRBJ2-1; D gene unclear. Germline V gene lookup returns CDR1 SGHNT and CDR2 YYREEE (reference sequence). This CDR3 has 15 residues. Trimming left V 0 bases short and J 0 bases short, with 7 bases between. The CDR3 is CASSLEDSSYNEQFF. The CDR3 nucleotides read TGTGCCAGCAGCTTGGAGGATAGCTCCTACAATGAGCAGTTCTTC.

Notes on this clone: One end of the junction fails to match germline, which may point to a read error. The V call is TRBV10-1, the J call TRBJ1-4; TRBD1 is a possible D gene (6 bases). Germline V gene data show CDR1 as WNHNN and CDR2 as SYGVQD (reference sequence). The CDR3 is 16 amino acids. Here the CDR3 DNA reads TGCGCCAGCAGTGAGTCGACAGGAGGAACTATTGAAAAACTGTTTTTT. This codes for CASSESTGGTIEKLFF.

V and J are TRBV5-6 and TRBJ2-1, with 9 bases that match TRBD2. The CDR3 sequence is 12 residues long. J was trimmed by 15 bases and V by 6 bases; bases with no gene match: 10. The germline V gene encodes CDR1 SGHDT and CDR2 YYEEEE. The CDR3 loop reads CASNRAGGRSFF. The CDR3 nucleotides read TGTGCCAGCAACCGGGCGGGGGGGCGGTCGTTCTTC.

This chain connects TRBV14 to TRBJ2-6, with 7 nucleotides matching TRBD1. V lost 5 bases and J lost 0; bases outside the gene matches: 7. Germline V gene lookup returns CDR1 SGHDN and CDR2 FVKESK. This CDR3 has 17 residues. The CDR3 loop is CASSVAYRGSGANVLTF. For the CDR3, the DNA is TGTGCCAGCAGCGTCGCTTACAGGGGCTCTGGGGCCAACGTCCTGACTTTC.

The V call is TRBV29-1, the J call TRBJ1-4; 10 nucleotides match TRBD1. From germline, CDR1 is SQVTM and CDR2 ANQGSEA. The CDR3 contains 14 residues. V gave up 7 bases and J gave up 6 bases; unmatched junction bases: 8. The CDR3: CSAEGTGDDEKLFF. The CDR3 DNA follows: TGCAGCGCGGAGGGGACAGGGGATGATGAAAAACTGTTTTTT.

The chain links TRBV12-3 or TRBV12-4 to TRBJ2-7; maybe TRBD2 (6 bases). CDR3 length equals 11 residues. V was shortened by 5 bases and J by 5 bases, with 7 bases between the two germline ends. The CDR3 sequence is CASSRGNEQYF. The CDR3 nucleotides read TGTGCCAGCAGTCGGGGGAACGAGCAGTACTTC.